This is a list of T cell receptor beta chains from one sample in a study of beta chain features in type 1 diabetes. Using immunoSEQ multiplex PCR, the repertoire was profiled, and TCRdb retains in-frame clones only, with some absent. This table has about 740,000 clones, roughly 13% appearing once. Sequenced sample: naive CD4+ T cells from blood. Receptors originate from a man between 18 and 29 years old with type 1 diabetes. The CDR3 runs from the conserved cysteine through the conserved F or W. D genes are given only for firm matches. Clone size, where shown, is once, few, many, or a class for clones that have expanded.

V,size,D,J,DNA,CDR3
TRBV10-3,few,TRBD2,TRBJ2-1,TGTGCCATCAGTGGAGGGTCTAGCGGGGGGTCCCAGCAGTTCTTC,CAISGGSSGGSQQFF
TRBV6-5,NA,TRBD1,TRBJ1-5,TGTGCCAGCAGTCCGACGACAGGGAGCAATCAGCCCCAGCATTTT,CASSPTTGSNQPQHF
TRBV11-2,few,NA,TRBJ2-5,TGTGCCAGCACCCGGCAAGAGACCCAGTACTTC,CASTRQETQYF
TRBV29-1,few,NA,TRBJ1-1,TGCAGCGTTGGCCAAATGTGGGATGAAGCTTTCTTT,CSVGQMWDEAFF
TRBV30,NA,NA,TRBJ1-1,TGTGCCTGGAGTCGCAGGAACTCGGTTGCTTTCTTT,CAWSRRNSVAFF
TRBV6-5,NA,NA,TRBJ2-3,TGTGCCAGCAGTTACGTGGACGGGCAAGGGCAGTATTTT,CASSYVDGQGQYF
TRBV10-3,NA,NA,TRBJ2-7,TGTGCCATCAGTGACACTTACGAGCAGTACTTC,CAISDTYEQYF
TRBV7-2,NA,NA,TRBJ2-5,TGTGCCAGCAGCCGCTTCGGGGGCCTCCAAGAGACCCAGTACTTC,CASSRFGGLQETQYF
TRBV7-2,NA,TRBD2,TRBJ2-1,TGTGCCAGCAGCCCACCGGGACTAGCGGAGTTCTTC,CASSPPGLAEFF
TRBV5-4,NA,NA,TRBJ2-7,TGTGCCAGCAGCTTGGCGAAGGGTAACGAGCAGTACTTC,CASSLAKGNEQYF
TRBV10-3,NA,NA,TRBJ2-5,TGTGCCATCAGTATAGTCCCCTCCTCGGGGGAGACCCAGTACTTC,CAISIVPSSGETQYF
TRBV18,few,NA,TRBJ2-2,TGTGCCAGCTCCCAAACCGGGGAGCTGTTTTTT,CASSQTGELFF
TRBV6-1,NA,TRBD1,TRBJ1-1,TGTGCCAGCAGCCTAGACAGGGAGAGTATTGCTTTCTTT,CASSLDRESIAFF
TRBV29-1,few,TRBD2,TRBJ2-7,TGCAGCGTCGCAACGGGGGGACTGGGGGAGCAGTACTTC,CSVATGGLGEQYF
TRBV29-1,NA,NA,TRBJ1-5,TGCAGCGTTGTGGACGGTAGCAATCAGCCCCAGCATTTT,CSVVDGSNQPQHF
TRBV27,NA,NA,TRBJ2-7,TGTGCCAGCAGCAACACAGGGCGAGGCTCCTACGAGCAGTACTTC,CASSNTGRGSYEQYF
TRBV10-3,few,NA,TRBJ1-2,TGTGCCATTCACAACGACTATGGCTACACCTTC,CAIHNDYGYTF
TRBV4-1,NA,TRBD1,TRBJ1-3,TGCGCCAGCAGCCAAGCCGGGACAGGTGGAAACACCATATATTTT,CASSQAGTGGNTIYF
TRBV19,NA,TRBD1,TRBJ2-5,TGTGCCAGTAACACAGGGGTTAGAGAGACCCAGTACTTC,CASNTGVRETQYF
TRBV14,NA,TRBD1,TRBJ2-7,TGTGCCAGCAGCCCCCAGACAGGGTCCGGGAATTACTCCTACGAGCAGTACTTC,CASSPQTGSGNYSYEQYF
TRBV30,NA,TRBD1,TRBJ1-1,TGTGCCTGGAGTGGTCTGGGACAGGGGGACACTGAAGCTTTCTTT,CAWSGLGQGDTEAFF
TRBV9,few,TRBD1,TRBJ2-7,TGTGCCAGCAGCGTAACCGGGACAGGGGTTTACGAGCAGTACTTC,CASSVTGTGVYEQYF
TRBV30,NA,TRBD2,TRBJ2-5,TGTGCCTGGAATCCTAGCGGGGGTACGGAGACCCAGTACTTC,CAWNPSGGTETQYF
TRBV25-1,few,NA,TRBJ1-1,TGTGCCAGCAGTACAACAGGAGGCCCTGAAGCTTTCTTT,CASSTTGGPEAFF
TRBV30,few,NA,TRBJ1-5,TGTGCCTGGAGTCCGGGGACACGGAGTAAGGCCCAGCATTTT,CAWSPGTRSKAQHF
TRBV7-6,few,TRBD2,TRBJ2-5,TGTGCCAGCAGCTTAGGCCTAGCGGGGGCCCAAGAGACCCAGTACTTC,CASSLGLAGAQETQYF
TRBV29-1,few,NA,TRBJ1-2,TGCAGCGCACCTCTTTTCGGGACAATAGGCTACACCTTC,CSAPLFGTIGYTF
TRBV7-9,NA,NA,TRBJ1-2,TGTGCCAGCAGCTTTGTCAGCGGACAGAGATACTATGGCTACACCTTC,CASSFVSGQRYYGYTF
TRBV18,few,NA,TRBJ2-1,TGTGCCAGCTCACCCAGCTCCTACAATGAGCAGTTCTTC,CASSPSSYNEQFF
TRBV2,few,NA,TRBJ1-2,TGTGCCAGCAGCCTACAGGAGTTCTATGGCTACACCTTC,CASSLQEFYGYTF
TRBV28,few,TRBD1,TRBJ2-5,TGTGCCAGCAGTTCCGCTGGGACAGACCAAGAGACCCAGTACTTC,CASSSAGTDQETQYF
TRBV18,few,NA,TRBJ1-1,TGTGCCAGCTCGCCCCAGGAGGCGAACACTGAAGCTTTCTTT,CASSPQEANTEAFF
TRBV6-4,NA,NA,TRBJ1-1,TGTGCCAGCAGTTCCACCTTGAACACTGAAGCTTTCTTT,CASSSTLNTEAFF
TRBV15,few,TRBD1,TRBJ1-2,TGTGCCACCAGCAGACCAGGGACAGGGATCTATGGCTACACCTTC,CATSRPGTGIYGYTF
TRBV7-2,few,NA,TRBJ2-7,TGTGCCAGCAGCTTAGTCGGGCAGTCTTTCTACGAGCAGTACTTC,CASSLVGQSFYEQYF